This TCR beta chain is drawn from a study of siplizumab effects on memory and regulatory T cells (dated by TCRdb to between 2019 and 2020). Describing the broader study: The effect of the anti-CD2 antibody siplizumab on alloreactive T-cell subsets was examined in allogeneic mixed lymphocyte reactions constructed from human PBMCs. General findings and caveats noted by the study authors: Siplizumab significantly lowered the cumulative frequency of alloreactive sequences that could be traced to unstimulated CD4+ memory T cells. Whether proliferating Tregs from siplizumab cultures actually had suppressive function was not functionally confirmed. Sequences below about 10^-5 frequency were poorly captured, so only a minor fraction of alloreactive clones could be mapped to unstimulated subsets. Greater diversity appeared to be present in unstimulated naive T cells than in memory T cells, and a substantial contribution to the alloresponse seemed to be made by naive cells. About 80-97% of proliferating CD4+ or CD8+ clones could not be given a naive or memory phenotype. In reactions with siplizumab, an average of approximately 69% of mappable alloreactive CD4+ clones were Treg-derived, compared with 25% to 30% in control reactions.

As for this clone: No antigen is known for it. Base qualities are not provided; no much larger clone lies one nucleotide away.

The germline V gene (reference sequence) specifies GTSNPN as CDR1 and SVGIG as CDR2. V and J are trimmed by 1 base and 14 bases, and the gene matches miss 5 bases of the junction. The cysteine opens and the phenylalanine closes a CDR3 of 11 amino acids. Only the CDR3 DNA is retained, 33 bases long and in frame from the first base. In addition, sequencing in three donor pairs included unstimulated CD8+ effector memory subsets alongside CD4+ naive, CD8+ naive, CD8+ TEMRA and CD4+ memory subsets. Sorted unstimulated T cells, along with proliferating T cells recovered from mixed lymphocyte reactions, underwent TCRbeta CDR3 sequencing. Fresh whole blood from roughly ten HLA-typed healthy donors was used to isolate PBMCs. Library preparation employed the immunoSEQ multiplex PCR assay. Around 10^5 TCR templates per sample were assayed by the deep sequencing platform. Genomic DNA extracted from sorted T cells was the material used for TCRbeta CDR3 sequencing. Turning to the authors' computational methods: The R programming language was used for clonal analysis of the TCRbeta CDR3 data. Alloreactive CD4+ and CD8+ clones were identified by comparing unstimulated samples to CFSE-low samples taken after the reaction. Regulatory or non-regulatory origin was assigned to alloreactive CD4+ clones by matching of sequences to sorted unstimulated Treg and non-Treg repertoires. TCRdb re-hosts the immuneACCESS table, in-frame sequences only. Its copies lack some clones; in the studies checked, an unresolved V gene accounts for under half of them, and the cause for the rest is not known. V and J calls and clone size follow that table, whereas D and trimming were derived from the DNA. The sample has 60,000 to 65,000 clones on record, less than 80% of them singletons. The leading ten clones occupy roughly 0.4% of the sample.

The sample consisted of memory CD4+ T cells sorted from blood. Reading the label with the study, this specimen's cell subset or site is: unstimulated CD4+ memory T cells. This sequence originates from a human donor in good health. The chain is encoded by TRBV30 joined to TRBJ2-1; the central 7 bases match TRBD1. The CDR3 reads as follows: CAWSGDRSKFF. The sequenced DNA: TGTGCCTGGAGTGGGGACAGAAGTAAGTTCTTC.